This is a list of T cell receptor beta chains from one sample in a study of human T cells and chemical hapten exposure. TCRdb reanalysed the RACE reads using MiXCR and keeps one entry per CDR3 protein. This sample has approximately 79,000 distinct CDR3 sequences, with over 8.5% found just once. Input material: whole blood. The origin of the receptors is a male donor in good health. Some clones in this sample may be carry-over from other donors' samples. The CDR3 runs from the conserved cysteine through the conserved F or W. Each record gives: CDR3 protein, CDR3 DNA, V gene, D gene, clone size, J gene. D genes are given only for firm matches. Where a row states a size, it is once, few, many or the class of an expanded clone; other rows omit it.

CDR3 protein: CASSRDREEQYF
CDR3 DNA: TGTGCCAGCAGCCGAGATAGGGAGGAGCAGTACTTC
V gene: TRBV7-8
D gene: .
clone size: many
J gene: TRBJ2-7

CDR3 protein: CASSTSGRTSVLTQYF
CDR3 DNA: TGTGCCAGCAGCACTAGCGGGAGGACCAGTGTTCTTACGCAGTATTTT
V gene: TRBV7-8
D gene: TRBD2
clone size: few
J gene: TRBJ2-3

CDR3 protein: CASSLSQPQHF
CDR3 DNA: TGTGCCAGCAGTTTAAGTCAGCCCCAGCATTTT
V gene: TRBV28
D gene: .
clone size: .
J gene: TRBJ1-5

CDR3 protein: CASSSDQGVINEKLFF
CDR3 DNA: TGTGCCAGCAGCTCCGACCAGGGGGTTATTAATGAAAAACTGTTTTTT
V gene: TRBV7-2
D gene: TRBD1
clone size: many
J gene: TRBJ1-4

CDR3 protein: CASSLGHYNSPLHF
CDR3 DNA: TGTGCCAGCAGCTTGGGTCACTATAATTCACCCCTCCACTTT
V gene: TRBV7-2
D gene: .
clone size: few
J gene: TRBJ1-6

CDR3 protein: CSEIGGISTEAFF
CDR3 DNA: TGCAGCGAGATCGGGGGGATAAGCACTGAAGCTTTCTTT
V gene: TRBV29-1
D gene: .
clone size: few
J gene: TRBJ1-1

CDR3 protein: CSASEVSTDTQYF
CDR3 DNA: TGCAGTGCTAGTGAGGTTAGCACAGATACGCAGTATTTT
V gene: TRBV20-1
D gene: .
clone size: few
J gene: TRBJ2-3

CDR3 protein: CSARGAGQGNEQYF
CDR3 DNA: TGCAGTGCTAGAGGTGCGGGACAGGGGAACGAGCAGTACTTC
V gene: TRBV20-1
D gene: TRBD1
clone size: .
J gene: TRBJ2-7

CDR3 protein: CASSVGQNSGANVLTF
CDR3 DNA: TGTGCCAGCAGCGTCGGACAGAACTCTGGGGCCAACGTCCTGACTTTC
V gene: TRBV7-2
D gene: .
clone size: few
J gene: TRBJ2-6

CDR3 protein: CSARDLAGTYNEQFF
CDR3 DNA: TGCAGTGCTAGAGATCTAGCGGGAACATACAATGAGCAGTTCTTC
V gene: TRBV20-1
D gene: TRBD2
clone size: .
J gene: TRBJ2-1

CDR3 protein: CASSPRGSEETQYF
CDR3 DNA: TGTGCCAGCAGCCCGAGAGGGTCCGAAGAGACCCAGTACTTC
V gene: TRBV11-2
D gene: .
clone size: few
J gene: TRBJ2-5

CDR3 protein: CASSPIGQGAREQYF
CDR3 DNA: TGTGCCAGCAGCCCAATCGGACAGGGGGCGCGGGAGCAGTACTTC
V gene: TRBV12-3/TRBV12-4
D gene: TRBD1
clone size: many
J gene: TRBJ2-7

CDR3 protein: CSVEGELNTEAFF
CDR3 DNA: TGCAGCGTTGAAGGGGAATTGAACACTGAAGCTTTCTTT
V gene: TRBV29-1
D gene: .
clone size: many
J gene: TRBJ1-1

CDR3 protein: CSAPGTPANTEAFF
CDR3 DNA: TGCAGTGCTCCCGGGACGCCGGCGAACACTGAAGCTTTCTTT
V gene: TRBV20-1
D gene: .
clone size: few
J gene: TRBJ1-1

CDR3 protein: CASRGLAGGEQFF
CDR3 DNA: TGTGCCAGCAGGGGACTAGCAGGGGGTGAGCAGTTCTTC
V gene: TRBV6-6
D gene: TRBD2
clone size: .
J gene: TRBJ2-1

CDR3 protein: CSASLAGEETQYF
CDR3 DNA: TGCAGTGCTAGCCTCGCGGGAGAAGAGACCCAGTACTTC
V gene: TRBV20-1
D gene: TRBD2
clone size: .
J gene: TRBJ2-5

CDR3 protein: CASSPRTSGRYYEQYF
CDR3 DNA: TGTGCCAGCAGCCCTAGGACTAGCGGGAGGTACTACGAGCAGTACTTC
V gene: TRBV12-3/TRBV12-4
D gene: TRBD2
clone size: .
J gene: TRBJ2-7

CDR3 protein: CTSSQERPQGLTYEQYF
CDR3 DNA: TGCACCAGCAGCCAAGAGCGACCACAGGGCCTGACCTACGAGCAGTACTTC
V gene: TRBV1
D gene: .
clone size: .
J gene: TRBJ2-7

CDR3 protein: CASSSSSYEQYF
CDR3 DNA: TGTGCCAGCAGCTCAAGCTCCTACGAGCAGTACTTC
V gene: TRBV7-2
D gene: .
clone size: many
J gene: TRBJ2-7

CDR3 protein: CSVATEGYTEAFF
CDR3 DNA: TGCAGCGTTGCCACAGAGGGCTACACTGAAGCTTTCTTT
V gene: TRBV29-1
D gene: .
clone size: many
J gene: TRBJ1-1

CDR3 protein: CSVVDAGMTNYGYTF
CDR3 DNA: TGCAGCGTTGTGGACGCAGGGATGACTAACTATGGCTACACCTTC
V gene: TRBV29-1
D gene: .
clone size: .
J gene: TRBJ1-2

CDR3 protein: CASTQWNGRASGYNEQFF
CDR3 DNA: TGTGCCAGCACCCAATGGAACGGTAGGGCTAGCGGGTACAATGAGCAGTTCTTC
V gene: TRBV12-3/TRBV12-4
D gene: TRBD2
clone size: .
J gene: TRBJ2-1

CDR3 protein: CATSDPGTDTQYF
CDR3 DNA: TGTGCCACCAGTGACCCAGGCACAGATACGCAGTATTTT
V gene: TRBV24-1
D gene: .
clone size: many
J gene: TRBJ2-3

CDR3 protein: CASSLVGAGTASSEQFF
CDR3 DNA: TGTGCCAGCAGCTTAGTAGGTGCCGGGACAGCTTCTTCGGAGCAGTTCTTC
V gene: TRBV7-2
D gene: TRBD1
clone size: .
J gene: TRBJ2-1

CDR3 protein: CASSRGQGLEKLFF
CDR3 DNA: TGCGCCAGCAGCCGGGGACAGGGTTTAGAAAAACTGTTTTTT
V gene: TRBV4-3
D gene: TRBD1
clone size: few
J gene: TRBJ1-4

CDR3 protein: CASSPSGVQETQYF
CDR3 DNA: TGTGCCAGCAGCCCCTCCGGGGTCCAAGAGACCCAGTACTTC
V gene: TRBV7-3
D gene: .
clone size: .
J gene: TRBJ2-5

CDR3 protein: CASNDLSTSDNEQYF
CDR3 DNA: TGTGCCAGCAACGACCTCTCCACTAGCGACAACGAGCAGTACTTC
V gene: TRBV3-1
D gene: TRBD2
clone size: .
J gene: TRBJ2-7

CDR3 protein: CASSPTNEKLFF
CDR3 DNA: TGTGCCAGCAGTCCGACTAATGAAAAACTGTTTTTT
V gene: TRBV12-3/TRBV12-4
D gene: .
clone size: many
J gene: TRBJ1-4

CDR3 protein: CSARDAAGGPTDTQYF
CDR3 DNA: TGCAGTGCTAGGGACGCCGCGGGGGGGCCGACAGATACGCAGTATTTT
V gene: TRBV20-1
D gene: TRBD2
clone size: few
J gene: TRBJ2-3

CDR3 protein: CASSLSHRSYNEQFF
CDR3 DNA: TGTGCCAGCAGTTTGTCCCATCGGTCCTACAATGAGCAGTTCTTC
V gene: TRBV27
D gene: .
clone size: few
J gene: TRBJ2-1

CDR3 protein: CASSPTNTGELFF
CDR3 DNA: TGTGCCAGCAGCCCCACAAACACCGGGGAGCTGTTTTTT
V gene: TRBV3-1
D gene: .
clone size: .
J gene: TRBJ2-2

CDR3 protein: CASSLGAGEAFF
CDR3 DNA: TGTGCCAGCAGCTTGGGGGCCGGGGAAGCTTTCTTT
V gene: TRBV5-6
D gene: .
clone size: many
J gene: TRBJ1-1

CDR3 protein: CSVAGQGGTEAFF
CDR3 DNA: TGCAGCGTGGCCGGACAGGGGGGCACTGAAGCTTTCTTT
V gene: TRBV29-1
D gene: TRBD1
clone size: many
J gene: TRBJ1-1

CDR3 protein: CASSNPTSGRFTGELFF
CDR3 DNA: TGTGCCAGCAGTAACCCGACTAGCGGGAGATTCACCGGGGAGCTGTTTTTT
V gene: TRBV12-3/TRBV12-4
D gene: TRBD2
clone size: few
J gene: TRBJ2-2

CDR3 protein: CASSPDYNTGELFF
CDR3 DNA: TGTGCCAGCAGCCCCGACTATAACACCGGGGAGCTGTTTTTT
V gene: TRBV7-2
D gene: .
clone size: many
J gene: TRBJ2-2

CDR3 protein: CASRVSGRANYNEQFF
CDR3 DNA: TGTGCCAGCAGAGTAAGCGGGAGGGCCAACTACAATGAGCAGTTCTTC
V gene: TRBV6-1
D gene: TRBD2
clone size: .
J gene: TRBJ2-1

CDR3 protein: CSARHSGGTDTQYF
CDR3 DNA: TGCAGTGCTAGACACAGCGGGGGCACAGATACGCAGTATTTT
V gene: TRBV20-1
D gene: TRBD2
clone size: .
J gene: TRBJ2-3

CDR3 protein: CASSLGGRLDTQYF
CDR3 DNA: TGTGCCAGCAGCTTAGGTGGGCGTCTAGATACGCAGTATTTT
V gene: TRBV7-2
D gene: .
clone size: .
J gene: TRBJ2-3

CDR3 protein: CSARPSRGLQSYEQYF
CDR3 DNA: TGCAGTGCCCGCCCCAGTCGGGGACTGCAGTCCTACGAGCAGTACTTC
V gene: TRBV20-1
D gene: .
clone size: .
J gene: TRBJ2-7

CDR3 protein: CASSLEVTSNQPQHF
CDR3 DNA: TGTGCCAGCAGCTTAGAGGTGACTAGCAATCAGCCCCAGCATTTT
V gene: TRBV7-2
D gene: .
clone size: few
J gene: TRBJ1-5

CDR3 protein: CASSPPDTLYYEQYF
CDR3 DNA: TGTGCCAGCAGTCCTCCGGACACTTTATACTACGAGCAGTACTTC
V gene: TRBV27
D gene: .
clone size: few
J gene: TRBJ2-7

CDR3 protein: CASSPGLAGRYEQYF
CDR3 DNA: TGTGCCAGCAGTCCCGGACTAGCGGGGAGGTACGAGCAGTACTTC
V gene: TRBV27
D gene: TRBD2
clone size: .
J gene: TRBJ2-7

CDR3 protein: CASSQDLNTIYF
CDR3 DNA: TGTGCCAGCAGCCAAGACCTAAACACCATATATTTT
V gene: TRBV4-2
D gene: .
clone size: .
J gene: TRBJ1-3

CDR3 protein: CASSLPGRMEKLFF
CDR3 DNA: TGTGCCAGTAGCCTTCCGGGACGTATGGAAAAACTGTTTTTT
V gene: TRBV19
D gene: .
clone size: few
J gene: TRBJ1-4

CDR3 protein: CASRWTGDRTDTQYF
CDR3 DNA: TGTGCCAGCAGGTGGACAGGGGATCGCACAGATACGCAGTATTTT
V gene: TRBV6-1
D gene: TRBD1
clone size: .
J gene: TRBJ2-3

CDR3 protein: CASSLDRASQRAQHF
CDR3 DNA: TGTGCCAGCAGTTTGGACAGGGCCTCCCAACGGGCCCAGCATTTT
V gene: TRBV12-3/TRBV12-4
D gene: TRBD1
clone size: .
J gene: TRBJ1-5